This note documents a single T cell receptor (beta chain) sequence. This sample is part of a study of cytomegalovirus exposure and HLA in healthy donors. Unmatched junction bases numbered 16, after V lost 4 bases and J lost 3 bases. Germline V gene data show CDR1 as SGHDT and CDR2 as YYEEEE. There are 18 residues in the CDR3. With 60 Vbeta and 13 Jbeta primers, the PCR was carried out. Repertoires were generated with immunoSEQ multiplex PCR, while TCRdb's copy carries only in-frame clones and drops some. The table lists 160,000 or so clones, around 77% of them singletons, with roughly 3.7% in the top ten.

This receptor was obtained from a man aged 25 to 40 in good health and CMV-seropositive. The sequenced material came from PBMCs. The rearrangement joins TRBV5-6 to TRBJ2-3, with 8 bases matching TRBD1. The CDR3 sequence is CASSGAETGEGRTDTQYF. CDR3 in DNA: TGTGCCAGCAGCGGGGCCGAGACAGGGGAAGGCCGGACAGATACGCAGTATTTT.